The 7 T cell receptor beta chains below come from one sample, sequenced in a study of cytomegalovirus exposure and HLA in healthy donors. Method: immunoSEQ multiplex PCR; TCRdb's copy keeps in-frame clones and lacks some. The table lists 300,000 to 350,000 clones, 70% to 90% of them singletons, with around 0.91% in the top ten. The source material was PBMCs. Receptor source: a man between 25 and 39 years old in good health and CMV-seronegative.

This sequence joins TRBV5-6 and TRBJ1-2; a weak D match, TRBD1 (6 bases). CDR3 length equals 14 residues. CDR1 is SGHDT, CDR2 YYEEEE, per germline. The V gene lost 0 bases and the J gene lost 7 bases, with 13 bases spanning the gap. This CDR3 reads CASSLGTERGGYTF. The CDR3 nucleotides read TGTGCCAGCAGCTTGGGGACAGAACGAGGTGGCTACACCTTC.

J is TRBJ1-6 and V is TRBV6-1; D is perhaps TRBD1 (6 bases). This CDR3 contains 15 residues. The germline V gene has CDR1 MNHNS and CDR2 SASEGT. V lost 3 bases and J lost 6, with 12 bases in between. For the CDR3, the DNA is TGTGCCAGCAGTGAGGGACATGGTTTTAATTCACCCCTCCACTTT. This encodes CASSEGHGFNSPLHF.

The rearrangement joins TRBV6-5 to TRBJ2-2; 10 bases fit TRBD1. CDR3 size: 15 residues. The V gene end was trimmed by 4 bases and the J gene end by 6 bases; junction bases not matched to a gene: 5. CDR1 and CDR2 from the germline V gene are MNHEY and SVGAGI. The chain's CDR3 is CASSWDRGEAGELFF. CDR3 in DNA: TGTGCCAGCAGTTGGGACAGGGGAGAGGCCGGGGAGCTGTTTTTT.

The J gene is TRBJ2-3, the V gene TRBV6-6; TRBD2 matches at 12 bases. CDR1 is MNHNY and CDR2 is SVGAGI in the germline V gene (reference sequence). The CDR3 spans 15 residues. V shed 3 bases and J 4 bases; nucleotides not matched to a gene: 2. The CDR3 sequence: CASSYTSGGSDTQYF. In nucleotides, the CDR3 is TGTGCCAGCAGTTATACTAGCGGGGGGTCAGATACGCAGTATTTT.

The chain is built from TRBV18 and TRBJ1-1; D gene ambiguous. V lost 6 bases, J lost 3 bases, and 11 bases lay in between. From germline, CDR1 is KGHSH and CDR2 LQKENI. The CDR3 loop spans 13 amino acids. The CDR3: CASSNQRDTEAFF. In DNA, the CDR3 is TGTGCCAGCTCCAACCAGAGGGACACTGAAGCTTTCTTT.

This chain joins TRBV19 and TRBJ2-7; perhaps TRBD1 as D (6 bases). Germline values: CDR1 LNHDA, CDR2 SQIVND (reference sequence). The CDR3 has 17 residues. V lost 4 bases and J lost 5, with 24 bases in between. The CDR3 sequence: CASSTTQGYAPIDEQYF. The CDR3 DNA sequence: TGTGCCAGTAGTACAACACAGGGTTACGCTCCGATTGACGAGCAGTACTTC.

V gene TRBV14 combines with J gene TRBJ1-1; no reliable D call. V was cut by 4 bases and J by 4 bases, with 22 bases left in between. CDR3 length: 17 amino acids. Germline values: CDR1 SGHDN, CDR2 FVKESK. For the CDR3, the DNA is TGTGCCAGCAGCCGCGGTTGGGGATTGGGCCGGGGCACTGAAGCTTTCTTT. Its protein is CASSRGWGLGRGTEAFF.